This record looks at one TCR beta chain sequence and its context. The antigen is unknown. The J segment lost 4 bases and the V segment lost 7 bases, leaving 9 bases of the junction unmatched. The CDR3 spans 15 residues. CDR1 and CDR2 (germline): MDHEN, SYDVKM. While the first cohort had 600 to 850 subjects, the donors belonged to the separate validation cohort of over a hundred subjects. The sample comes from a study of cytomegalovirus exposure and HLA in healthy donors. Across the study: The 95 to 150 validation repertoires and the roughly 700 first-cohort repertoires shared a platform, a later analysis reported.

Findings of the study overall: Most TCRs appeared rarely, but some public TCRs recurred in many donors. The study designated fewer than 200 TCR beta chains cytomegalovirus-associated.

Libraries were prepared by immunoSEQ multiplex PCR; TCRdb keeps only in-frame clonotypes and omits some of them. The table includes 100,000 to 150,000 clones, more than 95% detected once. The sample consisted of PBMCs. V gene TRBV28 combines with J gene TRBJ2-1; 8 nucleotides align to TRBD1. The sequence derives from a man younger than 35 in good health and CMV-seronegative. CDR3 bases: TGTGCCAGCAAGCTCCGACAGGGGCTTTACAATGAGCAGTTCTTC. This sequence encodes CASKLRQGLYNEQFF.